This T cell receptor beta chain was observed in a study of a mutant IDH1 vaccine in newly diagnosed glioma. Study summary: Commencement of vaccination occurred 4-6 weeks following radiotherapy alone, or concurrently with temozolomide cycles.

A note on this clone: The antigen is unknown.

After removal of 3 bases from V and 4 bases from J, the junction contained 13 bases not matched to a gene. CDR3 size: 18 residues. Looked up from germline, CDR1 is SGHNT and CDR2 is YYREEE (reference sequence). The sample's time point: week 35, safety follow-up. All doses held 300 ug of mutant IDH1 20-mer peptide, with topical imiquimod. The protocol was immunoSEQ multiplex PCR, while the TCRdb copy is restricted to in-frame clones and leaves out a portion. The sample shows tens of thousands of clones, 65% to 80% of them seen only once. This rearrangement joins TRBV5-4 to TRBJ2-7, with 13 positions matching TRBD2. Material: PBMCs, obtained from a glioma patient whose treatment included an IDH1 peptide vaccine. The receptor was isolated from a man in his fifties or sixties with glioma. As DNA, the CDR3 is TGTGCCAGCAGCTCGTTAACCCCGGGACTAGCGGGACCATACGAGCAGTACTTC. Translation gives CASSSLTPGLAGPYEQYF.